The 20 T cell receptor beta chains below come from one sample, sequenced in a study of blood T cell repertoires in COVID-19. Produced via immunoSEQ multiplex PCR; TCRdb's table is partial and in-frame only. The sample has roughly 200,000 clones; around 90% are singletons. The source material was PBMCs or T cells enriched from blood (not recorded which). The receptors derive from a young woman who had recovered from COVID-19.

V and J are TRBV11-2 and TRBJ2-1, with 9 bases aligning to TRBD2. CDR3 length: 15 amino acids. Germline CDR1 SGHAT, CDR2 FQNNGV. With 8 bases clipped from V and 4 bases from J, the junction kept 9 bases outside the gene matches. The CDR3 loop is CASGWTSAPYNEQFF. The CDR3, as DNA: TGTGCCAGCGGATGGACTAGCGCACCTTACAATGAGCAGTTCTTC.

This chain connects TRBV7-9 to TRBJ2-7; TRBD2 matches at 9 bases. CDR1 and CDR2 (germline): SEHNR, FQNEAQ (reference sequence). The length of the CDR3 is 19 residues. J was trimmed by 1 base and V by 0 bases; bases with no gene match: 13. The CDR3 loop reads CASSLASLAGLKGSYEQYF. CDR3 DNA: TGTGCCAGCAGCTTAGCCTCGCTAGCGGGGCTCAAGGGGTCCTACGAGCAGTACTTC.

The CDR3 DNA reads as TGTGCCAGCAGCGTTAGCGGGAGGGCCAGTAACATTCAGTACTTC. This sequence encodes CASSVSGRASNIQYF. The chain joins TRBV7-2 to TRBJ2-4; TRBD2 matches 11 bases. The CDR3 totals 15 residues. Unmatched junction bases numbered 7, after V lost 5 bases and J lost 7 bases. Germline V gene lookup returns CDR1 SGHTA and CDR2 FQGNSA.

CDR3 in amino acids: CASSQQGSLNTEAFF. The CDR3 region has the DNA TGTGCCAGCTCACAACAGGGATCTCTGAACACTGAAGCTTTCTTT. The V and J genes are TRBV18 and TRBJ1-1; D perhaps matches TRBD1 (6 bases). CDR1 is KGHSH, CDR2 LQKENI, per germline. This CDR3 spans 15 amino acids. Deletions cut 4 bases from V and 0 bases from J, with 12 bases between.

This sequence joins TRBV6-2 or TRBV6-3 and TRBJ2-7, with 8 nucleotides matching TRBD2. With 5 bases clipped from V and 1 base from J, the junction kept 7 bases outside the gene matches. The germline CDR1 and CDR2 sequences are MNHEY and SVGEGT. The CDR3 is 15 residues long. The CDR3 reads CASSAPGLESYEQYF. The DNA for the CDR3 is TGTGCCAGCAGTGCGCCGGGACTAGAATCCTACGAGCAGTACTTC.

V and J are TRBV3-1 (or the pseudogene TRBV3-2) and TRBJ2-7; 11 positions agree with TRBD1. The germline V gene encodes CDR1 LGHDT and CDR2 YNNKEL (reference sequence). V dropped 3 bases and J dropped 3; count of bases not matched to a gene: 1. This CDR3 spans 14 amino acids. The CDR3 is CASSQDRGLYEQYF. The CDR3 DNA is TGTGCCAGCAGCCAGGACAGGGGGCTCTACGAGCAGTACTTC.

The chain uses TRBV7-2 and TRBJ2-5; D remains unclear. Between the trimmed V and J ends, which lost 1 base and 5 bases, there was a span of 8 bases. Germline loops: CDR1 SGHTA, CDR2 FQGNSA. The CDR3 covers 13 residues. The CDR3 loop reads CASSLVIRETQYF. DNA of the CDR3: TGTGCCAGCAGCTTAGTGATTCGGGAGACCCAGTACTTC.

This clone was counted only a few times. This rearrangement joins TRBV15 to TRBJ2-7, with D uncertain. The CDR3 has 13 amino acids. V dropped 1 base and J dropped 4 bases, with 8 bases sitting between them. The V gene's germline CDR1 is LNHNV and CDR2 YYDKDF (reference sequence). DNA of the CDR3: TGTGCCACCAGCAGAGCTAGGCTTTACGAGCAGTACTTC. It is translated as CATSRARLYEQYF. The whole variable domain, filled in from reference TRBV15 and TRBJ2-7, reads DAMVIQNPRYQVTQFGKPVTLSCSQTLNHNVMYWYQQKSSQAPKLLFHYYDKDFNNEADTPDNFQSRRPNTSFCFLDIRSPGLGDTAMYLCATSRARLYEQYFGPGTRLTVT.

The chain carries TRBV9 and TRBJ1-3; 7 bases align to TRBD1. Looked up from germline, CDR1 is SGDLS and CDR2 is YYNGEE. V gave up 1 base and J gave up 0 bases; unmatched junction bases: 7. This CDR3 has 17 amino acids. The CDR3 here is CASSVRTGTASGNTIYF. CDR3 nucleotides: TGTGCCAGCAGCGTAAGGACCGGGACAGCCTCTGGAAACACCATATATTTT.

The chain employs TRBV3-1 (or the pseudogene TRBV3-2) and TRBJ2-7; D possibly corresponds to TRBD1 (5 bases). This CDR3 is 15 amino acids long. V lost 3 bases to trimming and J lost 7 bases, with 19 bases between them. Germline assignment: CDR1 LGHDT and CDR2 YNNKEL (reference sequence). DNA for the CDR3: TGTGCCAGCAGCCACGCTTCCACAGGTACGGGTGAGCAGTACTTC. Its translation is CASSHASTGTGEQYF.

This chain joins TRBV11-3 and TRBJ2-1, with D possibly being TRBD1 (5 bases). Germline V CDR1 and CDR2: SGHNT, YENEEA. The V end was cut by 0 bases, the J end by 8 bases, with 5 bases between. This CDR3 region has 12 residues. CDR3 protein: CASSLEGDEQFF. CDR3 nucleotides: TGTGCCAGCAGCTTAGAAGGGGATGAGCAGTTCTTC. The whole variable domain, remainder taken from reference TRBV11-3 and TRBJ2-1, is EAGVVQSPRYKIIEKKQPVAFWCNPISGHNTLYWYLQNLGQGPELLIRYENEEAVDDSQLPKDRFSAERLKGVDSTLKIQPAELGDSAVYLCASSLEGDEQFFGPGTRLTVL.

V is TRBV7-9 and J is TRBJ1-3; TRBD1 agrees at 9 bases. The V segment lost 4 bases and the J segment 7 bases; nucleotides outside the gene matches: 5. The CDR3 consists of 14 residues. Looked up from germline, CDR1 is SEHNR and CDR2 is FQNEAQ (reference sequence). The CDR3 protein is CASSSGQGRNTIYF. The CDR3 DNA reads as TGTGCCAGCAGCTCGGGACAGGGCAGGAACACCATATATTTT.

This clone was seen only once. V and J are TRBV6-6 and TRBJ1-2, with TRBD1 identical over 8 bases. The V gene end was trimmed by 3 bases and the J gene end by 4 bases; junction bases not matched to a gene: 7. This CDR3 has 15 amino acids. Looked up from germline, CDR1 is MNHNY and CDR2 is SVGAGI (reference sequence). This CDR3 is CASSYGTGDGYGYTF. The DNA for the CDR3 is TGTGCCAGCAGTTATGGGACAGGTGACGGCTATGGCTACACCTTC.

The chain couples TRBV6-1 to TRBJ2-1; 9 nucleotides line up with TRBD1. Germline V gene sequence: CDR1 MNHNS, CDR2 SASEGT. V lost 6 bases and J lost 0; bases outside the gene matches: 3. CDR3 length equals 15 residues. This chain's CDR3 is CASSRTGVSYNEQFF. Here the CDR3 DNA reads TGTGCCAGCAGCCGGACAGGGGTCTCCTACAATGAGCAGTTCTTC.

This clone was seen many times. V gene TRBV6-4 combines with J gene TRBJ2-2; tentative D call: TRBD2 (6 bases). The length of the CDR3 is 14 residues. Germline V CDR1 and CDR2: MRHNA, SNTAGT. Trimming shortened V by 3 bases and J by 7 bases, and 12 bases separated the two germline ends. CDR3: CASSERGGNGELFF. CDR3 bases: TGTGCCAGCAGTGAGCGGGGCGGGAACGGGGAGCTGTTTTTT.

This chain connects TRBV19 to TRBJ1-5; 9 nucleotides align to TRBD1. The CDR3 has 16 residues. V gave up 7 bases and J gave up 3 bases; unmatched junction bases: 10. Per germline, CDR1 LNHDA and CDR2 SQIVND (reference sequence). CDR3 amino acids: CASIATGTGYNQPQHF. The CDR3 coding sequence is TGTGCCAGTATCGCTACCGGGACAGGGTACAATCAGCCCCAGCATTTT.

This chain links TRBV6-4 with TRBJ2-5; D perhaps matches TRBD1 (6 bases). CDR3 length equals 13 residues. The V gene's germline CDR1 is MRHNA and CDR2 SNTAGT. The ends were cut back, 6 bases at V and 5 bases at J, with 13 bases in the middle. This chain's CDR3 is CASSEGERETQYF. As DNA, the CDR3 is TGTGCCAGCAGCGAGGGGGAGCGGGAGACCCAGTACTTC.

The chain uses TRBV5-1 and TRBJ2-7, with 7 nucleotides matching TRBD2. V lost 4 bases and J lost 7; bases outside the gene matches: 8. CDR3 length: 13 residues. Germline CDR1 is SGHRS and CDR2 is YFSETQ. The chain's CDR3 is CASSVGLLVEQYF. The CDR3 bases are TGCGCCAGCAGCGTGGGACTACTCGTAGAGCAGTACTTC.

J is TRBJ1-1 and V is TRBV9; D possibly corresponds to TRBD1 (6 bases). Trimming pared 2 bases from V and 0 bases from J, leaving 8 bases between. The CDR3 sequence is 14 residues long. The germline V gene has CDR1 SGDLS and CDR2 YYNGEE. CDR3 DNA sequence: TGTGCCAGCAGCGTGACAGGAGTGAACACTGAAGCTTTCTTT. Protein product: CASSVTGVNTEAFF.

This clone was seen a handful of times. CDR3 nucleotide sequence: TGTGCCAGCAGCTGGGGACTAGCGGGAGAGGGGGAGACCCAGTACTTC. This translates into CASSWGLAGEGETQYF. The chain combines TRBV7-6 with TRBJ2-5; TRBD2 agrees at 14 bases. This CDR3 is 16 amino acids long. J gave up 5 bases and V 4 bases, and 6 bases lay outside the gene matches. The germline V gene has CDR1 SGHVS and CDR2 FNYEAQ.